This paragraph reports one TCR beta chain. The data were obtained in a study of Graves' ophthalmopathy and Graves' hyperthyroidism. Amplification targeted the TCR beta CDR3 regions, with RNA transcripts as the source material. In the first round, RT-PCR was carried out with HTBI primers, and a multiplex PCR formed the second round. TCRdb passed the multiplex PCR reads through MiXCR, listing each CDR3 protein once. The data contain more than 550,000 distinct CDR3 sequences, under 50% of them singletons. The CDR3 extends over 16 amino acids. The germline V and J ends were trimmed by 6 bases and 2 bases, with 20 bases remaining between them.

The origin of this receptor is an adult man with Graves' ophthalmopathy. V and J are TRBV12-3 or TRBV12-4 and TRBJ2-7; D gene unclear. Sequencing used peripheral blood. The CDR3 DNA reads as TGTGCCAGCAGATCGGGTACGTGGCTTACAACCTACGAGCAGTACTTC. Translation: CASRSGTWLTTYEQYF.